Included here is one T cell receptor beta chain sequence, with context. The data are from a study of T cell responses to AZD1222 COVID-19 vaccine. Produced via immunoSEQ multiplex PCR; TCRdb's table is partial and in-frame only. The sample carries under 200,000 clones, about nine tenths recorded once. Germline CDR1 reads SGDLS; CDR2 reads YYNGEE. V dropped 4 bases and J dropped 0 bases, with 8 bases sitting between them. The CDR3 runs to 15 residues. V gene TRBV9 combines with J gene TRBJ2-6, with D possibly TRBD1 on 5 matching bases. The specimen comprised peripheral blood, sampled on day 0 of MenACWY control vaccination. This TCR was recovered from an adult in good health. This chain's CDR3 is CASSTQVSGANVLTF. Written as DNA, the CDR3 is TGTGCCAGCAGCACACAGGTCTCTGGGGCCAACGTCCTGACTTTC.